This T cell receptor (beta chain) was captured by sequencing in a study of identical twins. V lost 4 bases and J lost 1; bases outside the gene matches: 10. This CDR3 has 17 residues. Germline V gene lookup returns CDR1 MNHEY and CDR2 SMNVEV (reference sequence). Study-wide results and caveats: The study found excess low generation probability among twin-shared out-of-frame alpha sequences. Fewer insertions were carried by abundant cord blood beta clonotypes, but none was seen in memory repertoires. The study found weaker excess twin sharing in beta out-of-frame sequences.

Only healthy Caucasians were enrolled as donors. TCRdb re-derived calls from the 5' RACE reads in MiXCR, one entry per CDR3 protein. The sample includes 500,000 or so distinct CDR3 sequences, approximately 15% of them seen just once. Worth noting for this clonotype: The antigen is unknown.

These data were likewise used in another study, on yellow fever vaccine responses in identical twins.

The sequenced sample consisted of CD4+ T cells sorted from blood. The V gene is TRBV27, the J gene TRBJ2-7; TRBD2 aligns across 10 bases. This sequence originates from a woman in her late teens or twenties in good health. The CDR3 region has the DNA TGTGCCAGCAGTTCCTATGGGACTAGCGTAAGATCCTACGAGCAGTACTTC. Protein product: CASSSYGTSVRSYEQYF.